Described below is a single TCR beta chain sequence and its context. RNA amounts of about 0.5 to 1 ug underwent reverse transcription with random hexamers. TCRdb recomputed calls from the immunoSEQ multiplex PCR reads with MiXCR, one row per CDR3 protein. The sample includes 180,000 or so distinct CDR3 sequences, 90% to 95% of them seen just once. Germline V gene sequence: CDR1 SGDLS, CDR2 YYNGEE. This CDR3 is built from 14 residues. Trimming stripped 1 base from V and 5 bases from J, with 10 bases between. This sample was taken from a study of CD8 T cells in Susac syndrome. The study sequenced TCR beta in blood CD8+ and CD4+ T cells.

This receptor was taken from a human donor in good health. This sequence joins TRBV9 and TRBJ2-1, with D tentatively TRBD2 (5 bases). Sequenced: CD4+ T cells from PBMCs. The CDR3 DNA sequence: TGTGCCAGCAGCGTAACCTCACTAGACAATGAGCAGTTCTTC. Translated: CASSVTSLDNEQFF.